This T cell receptor beta chain was recorded in a study of T-cell memory formation after mild COVID-19. Turning to the study itself: Clusters of TCRs were largely donor specific. Study-level findings and limits: CD4+ contracting clones were found mainly in CM and EM, and CD8+ ones in EMRA. Memory from before infection featured some responding clones, which suggests cross-reactive memory joined.

From germline, CDR1 is MNHEY and CDR2 SVGAGI. V lost 0 bases and J lost 7, with 8 bases in between. The CDR3 extends over 13 amino acids. TCRdb re-called the 5' RACE reads with MiXCR, one entry per CDR3 protein. The table shows almost 250,000 distinct CDR3 sequences, with 15% occurring only once. This clonotype was seen more than once but under ten times. Its antigen is currently unknown. The sequence was obtained from an adult woman who had mild COVID-19 (a few samples of this study predate the infection). Cell type and time point are not known. The chain carries TRBV6-5 and TRBJ2-3; no reliable D call. Material: PBMCs or a T cell subset sorted from them (not recorded which). The CDR3 sequence is CASSYSVGYTQYF. The CDR3 region has the DNA TGTGCCAGCAGTTACTCGGTGGGGTATACGCAGTATTTT.